This T cell receptor beta chain was profiled in a study of radiotherapy plus CTLA-4 blockade in lung cancer. The assay was immunoSEQ multiplex PCR, and TCRdb's table has in-frame clones only and misses some. Of approximately 99,000 clones detected, 88% appear once; the ten largest clones hold more than 4.5%. Details on this clone: Its antigen is currently unknown.

Each patient with chemo-refractory metastatic non-small-cell lung cancer was treated with focal radiation plus CTLA-4 blockade using ipilimumab. Notes on the study in general: Subsequent to radiotherapy plus ipilimumab, tumor-derived TCR clones underwent expansion in blood.

V was cut by 2 bases and J by 4 bases, with 3 bases left in between. This CDR3 is built from 11 residues. Germline V gives CDR1 SQVTM, CDR2 ANQGSEA. This clonotype originated in a human donor with non-small cell lung cancer that progressed on radiotherapy plus ipilimumab. The sequenced sample was peripheral blood, obtained from a patient treated with radiotherapy plus ipilimumab. This chain joins TRBV29-1 and TRBJ1-3, with D uncertain. The CDR3 nucleotides are TGCAGCGTTGAATCCGGAAACACCATATATTTT. Protein: CSVESGNTIYF.